This entry lists 2 T cell receptor beta chains sequenced from one sample in a study of blood T cells in healthy people across ages. The authors ran a second PCR of roughly 6 to 12 cycles using a sample-barcoded 5' primer and a J-beta primer mix. Via MiXCR, TCRdb re-called the 5' RACE reads, giving one row per CDR3 protein. The data show about 800,000 distinct CDR3 sequences, nearly 60% seen once. Specimen: blood. These receptors were collected from a man aged 30-40 years in good health.

V gene TRBV5-1 combines with J gene TRBJ2-1; possibly TRBD1 for D (5 bases). V was cut by 2 bases and J by 1 base, with 10 bases left in between. The CDR3 contains 15 residues. The germline CDR1 and CDR2 sequences are SGHRS and YFSETQ. The CDR3 region has the DNA TGCGCCAGCAGCTTCGGCAGGGTTTCCTACAATGAGCAGTTCTTC. It encodes CASSFGRVSYNEQFF. Looking up the rest from reference TRBV5-1 and TRBJ2-1 gives the full variable domain: KAGVTQTPRYLIKTRGQQVTLSCSPISGHRSVSWYQQTPGQGLQFLFEYFSETQRNKGNFPGRFSGRQFSNSRSEMNVSTLELGDSALYLCASSFGRVSYNEQFFGPGTRLTVL.

The chain is built from TRBV9 and TRBJ2-3, with 7 bases lining up with TRBD2. CDR3 length: 17 amino acids. Germline V CDR1 and CDR2: SGDLS, YYNGEE. V was clipped by 1 base and J by 1 base; unmatched bases: 9. CDR3 DNA sequence: TGTGCCAGCAGCGTAAATCCCGCTAGCGGAGGCACAGATACGCAGTATTTT. Its protein product is CASSVNPASGGTDTQYF.